This T cell receptor beta chain was sequenced during a study of Ad26.COV2.S vaccination and SARS-CoV-2 variants. Indicated treatment: some 20 received Ad26.COV2.S at low or high dose, single or two shots; five or six received placebo; per-sample allocation not given. Sampling happened 63 days after the first vaccine or placebo injection. CDR3 length: 15 amino acids. V was shortened by 2 bases and J by 8 bases, with 15 bases between the two germline ends. Per germline, CDR1 SGHDN and CDR2 FVKESK. Sequenced by immunoSEQ multiplex PCR; TCRdb stores in-frame clones only, minus some. Of about 680,000 clones in the sample, about 90% were seen once.

The rearrangement links TRBV14 to TRBJ1-4, with D unclear. Here the sequenced sample was peripheral blood, taken in a trial of Ad26.COV2.S vaccine versus placebo. The clonotype originates from a person aged 18-60 years who received the Ad26.COV2.S COVID-19 vaccine or a placebo. The DNA for the CDR3 is TGTGCCAGCAGCCAATCGGTCCTCCTAGGGGAAAAACTGTTTTTT. It encodes CASSQSVLLGEKLFF.